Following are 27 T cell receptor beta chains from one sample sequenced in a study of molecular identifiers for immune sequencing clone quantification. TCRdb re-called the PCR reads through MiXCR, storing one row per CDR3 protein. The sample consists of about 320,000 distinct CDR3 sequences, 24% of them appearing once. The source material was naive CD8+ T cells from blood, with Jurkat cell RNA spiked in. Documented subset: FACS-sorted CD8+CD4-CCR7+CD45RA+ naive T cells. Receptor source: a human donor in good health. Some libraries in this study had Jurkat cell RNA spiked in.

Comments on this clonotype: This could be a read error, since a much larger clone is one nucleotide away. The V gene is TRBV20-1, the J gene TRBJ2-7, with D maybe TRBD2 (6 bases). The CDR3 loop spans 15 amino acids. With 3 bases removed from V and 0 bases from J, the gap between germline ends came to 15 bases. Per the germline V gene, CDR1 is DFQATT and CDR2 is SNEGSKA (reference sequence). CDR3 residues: CSASRIAVSSYEQYF. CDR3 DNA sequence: TGCAGTGCTAGTCGGATAGCGGTCAGCTCCTACGAGCAGTACTTC.

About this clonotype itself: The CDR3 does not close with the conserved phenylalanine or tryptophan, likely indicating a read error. The DNA for the CDR3 is TGTGCCAGCAGCTTGGGTGGGGGGGCAGGGAACTATGGCTACACCCTC. Protein sequence: CASSLGGGAGNYGYTL. V is TRBV13 and J is TRBJ1-2; maybe TRBD1 (6 bases). V was pared by 3 bases and J by 2 bases, with 16 bases between. The germline gives CDR1 PRHDT, CDR2 FYEKMQ (reference sequence). The CDR3 sequence is 16 residues long.

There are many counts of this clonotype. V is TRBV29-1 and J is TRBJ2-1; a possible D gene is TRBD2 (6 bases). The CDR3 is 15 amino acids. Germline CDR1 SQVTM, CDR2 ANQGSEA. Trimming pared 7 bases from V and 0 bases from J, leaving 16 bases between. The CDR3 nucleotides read TGCAGCGCCGAGGGAGGCCGAAGCTCCTACAATGAGCAGTTCTTC. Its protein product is CSAEGGRSSYNEQFF.

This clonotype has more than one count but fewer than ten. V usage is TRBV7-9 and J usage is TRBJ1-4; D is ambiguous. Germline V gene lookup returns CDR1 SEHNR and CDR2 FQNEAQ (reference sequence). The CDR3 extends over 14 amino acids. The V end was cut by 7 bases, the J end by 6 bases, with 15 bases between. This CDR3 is CASNPTTWDEKLFF. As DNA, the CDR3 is TGTGCCAGCAACCCGACCACTTGGGATGAAAAACTGTTTTTT.

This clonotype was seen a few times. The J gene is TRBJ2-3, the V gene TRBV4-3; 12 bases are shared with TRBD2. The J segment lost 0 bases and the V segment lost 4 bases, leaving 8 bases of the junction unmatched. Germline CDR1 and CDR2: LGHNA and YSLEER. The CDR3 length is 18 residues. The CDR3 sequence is CASSLEASGGASTDTQYF. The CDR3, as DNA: TGCGCCAGCAGCCTGGAGGCTAGCGGGGGGGCCAGCACAGATACGCAGTATTTT.

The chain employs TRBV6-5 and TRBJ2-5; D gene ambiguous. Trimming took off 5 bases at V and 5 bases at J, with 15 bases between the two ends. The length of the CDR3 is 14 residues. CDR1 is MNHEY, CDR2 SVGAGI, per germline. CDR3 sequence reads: CASSVGSIGETQYF. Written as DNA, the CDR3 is TGTGCCAGCAGTGTCGGAAGCATCGGGGAGACCCAGTACTTC.

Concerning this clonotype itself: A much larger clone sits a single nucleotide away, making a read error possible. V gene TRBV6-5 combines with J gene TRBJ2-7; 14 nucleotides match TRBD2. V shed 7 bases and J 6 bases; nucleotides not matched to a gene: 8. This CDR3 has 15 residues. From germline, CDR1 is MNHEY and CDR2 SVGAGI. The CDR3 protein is CASTTTSGRAAEQYF. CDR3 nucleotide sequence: TGTGCCAGCACCACGACTAGCGGGAGGGCCGCCGAGCAGTACTTC.

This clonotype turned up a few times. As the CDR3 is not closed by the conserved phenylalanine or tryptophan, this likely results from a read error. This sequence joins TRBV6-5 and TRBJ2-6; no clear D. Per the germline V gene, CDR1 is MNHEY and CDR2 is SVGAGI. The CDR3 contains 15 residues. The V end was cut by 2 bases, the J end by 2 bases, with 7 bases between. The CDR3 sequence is CASSYGRPGANVLTL. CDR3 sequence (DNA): TGTGCCAGCAGTTACGGAAGGCCTGGGGCCAACGTCCTGACTCTC.

The CDR3 reads CASGYSTGKLFF. As DNA, the CDR3 is TGTGCTAGTGGGTACTCCACGGGAAAACTGTTTTTT. This sequence joins TRBV12-5 and TRBJ1-4; D uncertain. CDR1 LGHNT and CDR2 FRNRAP come from the germline V gene. This CDR3 has 12 residues. Deletions cut 6 bases from V and 10 bases from J, with 12 bases between.

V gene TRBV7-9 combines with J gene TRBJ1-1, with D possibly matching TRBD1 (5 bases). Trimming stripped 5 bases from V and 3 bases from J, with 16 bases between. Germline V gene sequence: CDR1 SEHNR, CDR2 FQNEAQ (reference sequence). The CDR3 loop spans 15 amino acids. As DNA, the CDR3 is TGTGCCAGCAGCCCGTTGGGGGGGTCGGACACTGAAGCTTTCTTT. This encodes CASSPLGGSDTEAFF.

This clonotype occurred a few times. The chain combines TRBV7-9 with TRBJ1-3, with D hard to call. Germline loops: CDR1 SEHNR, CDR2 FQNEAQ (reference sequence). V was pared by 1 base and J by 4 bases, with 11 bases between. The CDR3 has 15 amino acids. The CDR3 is CASSLERSPGNTIYF. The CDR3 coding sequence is TGTGCCAGCAGCTTAGAAAGGAGCCCAGGAAACACCATATATTTT.

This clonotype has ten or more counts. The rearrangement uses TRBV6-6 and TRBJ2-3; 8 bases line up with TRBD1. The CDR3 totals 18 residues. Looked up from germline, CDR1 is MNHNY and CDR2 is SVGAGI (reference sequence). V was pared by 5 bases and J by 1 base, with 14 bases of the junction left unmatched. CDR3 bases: TGTGCCAGCAGTGCACCGGGACAGGCGGAGGAGCGCACAGATACGCAGTATTTT. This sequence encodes CASSAPGQAEERTDTQYF.

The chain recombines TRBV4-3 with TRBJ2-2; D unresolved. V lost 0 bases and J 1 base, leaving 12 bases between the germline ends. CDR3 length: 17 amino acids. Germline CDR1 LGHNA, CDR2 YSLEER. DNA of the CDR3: TGCGCCAGCAGCCAAGATCCGGTGGCAGGGAACACCGGGGAGCTGTTTTTT. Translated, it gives CASSQDPVAGNTGELFF.

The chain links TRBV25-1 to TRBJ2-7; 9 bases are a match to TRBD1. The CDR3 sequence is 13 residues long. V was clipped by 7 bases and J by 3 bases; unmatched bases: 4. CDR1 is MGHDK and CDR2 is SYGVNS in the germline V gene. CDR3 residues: CASIETGGYEQYF. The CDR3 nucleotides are TGTGCCAGCATTGAGACAGGGGGCTACGAGCAGTACTTC.

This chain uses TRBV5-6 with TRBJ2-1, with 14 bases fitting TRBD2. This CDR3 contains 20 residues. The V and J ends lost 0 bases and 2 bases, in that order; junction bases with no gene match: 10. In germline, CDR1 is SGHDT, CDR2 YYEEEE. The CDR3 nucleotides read TGTGCCAGCAGCTTGGTCCGACTAGCGGGAGGGCCTGAAGCCTACAATGAGCAGTTCTTC. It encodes CASSLVRLAGGPEAYNEQFF.

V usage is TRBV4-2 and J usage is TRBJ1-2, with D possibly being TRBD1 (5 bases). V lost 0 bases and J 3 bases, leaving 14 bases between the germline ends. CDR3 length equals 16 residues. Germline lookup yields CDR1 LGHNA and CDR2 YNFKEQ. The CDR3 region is CASSQDIARDYYGYTF. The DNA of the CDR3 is TGTGCCAGCAGCCAAGATATAGCCAGGGACTACTATGGCTACACCTTC.

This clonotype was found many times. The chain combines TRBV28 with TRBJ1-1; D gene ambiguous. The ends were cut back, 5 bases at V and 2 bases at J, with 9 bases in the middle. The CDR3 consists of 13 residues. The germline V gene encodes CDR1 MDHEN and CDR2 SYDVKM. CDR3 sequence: CASSVTGNTEAFF. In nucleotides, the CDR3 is TGTGCCAGCAGTGTTACCGGAAACACTGAAGCTTTCTTT.

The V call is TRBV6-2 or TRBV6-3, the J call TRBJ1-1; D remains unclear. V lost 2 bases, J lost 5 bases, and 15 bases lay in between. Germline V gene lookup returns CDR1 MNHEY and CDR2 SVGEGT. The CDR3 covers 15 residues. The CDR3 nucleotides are TGTGCCAGCAGTTACGGCTGGTCTTCCGGAACTGAAGCTTTCTTT. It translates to CASSYGWSSGTEAFF.

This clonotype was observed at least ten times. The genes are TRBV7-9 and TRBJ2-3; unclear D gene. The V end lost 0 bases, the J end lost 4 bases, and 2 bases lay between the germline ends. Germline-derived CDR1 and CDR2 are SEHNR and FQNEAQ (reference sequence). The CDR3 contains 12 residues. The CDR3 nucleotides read TGTGCCAGCAGCTTAGCATCAGATACGCAGTATTTT. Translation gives CASSLASDTQYF.

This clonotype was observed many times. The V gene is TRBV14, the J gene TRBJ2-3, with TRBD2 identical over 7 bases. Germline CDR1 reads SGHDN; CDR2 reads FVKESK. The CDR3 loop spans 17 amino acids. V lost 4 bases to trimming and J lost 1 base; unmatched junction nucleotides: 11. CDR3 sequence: CASSRRNRDYRTDTQYF. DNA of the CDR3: TGTGCCAGCAGCCGACGTAACCGGGACTACCGCACAGATACGCAGTATTTT.

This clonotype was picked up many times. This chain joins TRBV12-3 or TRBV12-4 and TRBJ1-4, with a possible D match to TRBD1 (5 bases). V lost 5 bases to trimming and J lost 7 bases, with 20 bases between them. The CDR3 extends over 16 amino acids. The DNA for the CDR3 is TGTGCCAGCAGTCCACACTTTGGGGGGTTCGTTGAAAAACTGTTTTTT. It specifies CASSPHFGGFVEKLFF.

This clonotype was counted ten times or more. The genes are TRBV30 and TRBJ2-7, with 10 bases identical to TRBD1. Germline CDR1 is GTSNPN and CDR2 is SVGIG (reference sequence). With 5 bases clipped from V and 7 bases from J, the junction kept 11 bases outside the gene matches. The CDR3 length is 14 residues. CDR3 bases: TGTGCCTGGGGACCCGGGACAGGGGCAGTAGAGCAGTACTTC. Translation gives CAWGPGTGAVEQYF.

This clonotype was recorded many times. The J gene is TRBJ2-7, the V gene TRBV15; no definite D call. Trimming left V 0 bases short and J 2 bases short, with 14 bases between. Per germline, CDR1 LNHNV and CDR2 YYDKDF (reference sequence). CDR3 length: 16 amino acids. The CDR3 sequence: CATSRDWAESTYEQYF. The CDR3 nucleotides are TGTGCCACCAGCAGAGATTGGGCAGAATCTACCTACGAGCAGTACTTC.

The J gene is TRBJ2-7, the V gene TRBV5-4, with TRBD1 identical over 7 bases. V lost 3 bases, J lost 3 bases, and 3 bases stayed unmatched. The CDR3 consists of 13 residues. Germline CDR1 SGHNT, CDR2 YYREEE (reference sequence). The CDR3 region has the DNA TGTGCCAGCAGCTACCGACAGGGCTACGAGCAGTACTTC. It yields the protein CASSYRQGYEQYF.

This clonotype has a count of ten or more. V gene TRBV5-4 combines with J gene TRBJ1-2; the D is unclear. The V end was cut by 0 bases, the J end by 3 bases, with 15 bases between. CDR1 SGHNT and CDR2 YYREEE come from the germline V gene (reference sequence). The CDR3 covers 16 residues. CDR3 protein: CASSLAPAGSYYGYTF. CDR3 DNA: TGTGCCAGCAGCTTGGCCCCGGCAGGATCTTACTATGGCTACACCTTC. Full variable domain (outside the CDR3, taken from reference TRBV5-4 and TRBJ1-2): ETGVTQSPTHLIKTRGQQVTLRCSSQSGHNTVSWYQQALGQGPQFIFQYYREEENGRGNFPPRFSGLQFPNYSSELNVNALELDDSALYLCASSLAPAGSYYGYTFGSGTRLTVV.

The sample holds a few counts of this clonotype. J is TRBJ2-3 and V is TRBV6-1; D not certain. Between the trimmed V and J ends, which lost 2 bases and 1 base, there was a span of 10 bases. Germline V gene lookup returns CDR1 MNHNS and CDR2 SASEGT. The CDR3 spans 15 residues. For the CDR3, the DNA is TGTGCCAGCAGTGAAAACGGGTTTCGCACAGATACGCAGTATTTT. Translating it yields CASSENGFRTDTQYF.

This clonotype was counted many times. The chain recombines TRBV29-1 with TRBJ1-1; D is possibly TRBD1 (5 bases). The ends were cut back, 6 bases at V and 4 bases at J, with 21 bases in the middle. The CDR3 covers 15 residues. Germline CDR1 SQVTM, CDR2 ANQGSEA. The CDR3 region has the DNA TGCAGCGTGCCTCCCGTGAAGGATGGGGGCACTGAAGCTTTCTTT. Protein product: CSVPPVKDGGTEAFF.